A selection of T cell receptor beta chains follows, all from one sample in a study of CD8 T cells in ankylosing spondylitis. TCRdb recomputed calls from the 5' RACE reads with MiXCR, one row per CDR3 protein. The sample lists 200,000 to 250,000 distinct CDR3 sequences, around 7.9% occurring once. The sample consisted of blood, either unsorted or a sorted T cell fraction (not recorded which). Receptors were obtained from a male donor with ankylosing spondylitis. CDR3s include the opening cysteine and the closing phenylalanine or tryptophan. A D gene is named only where the DNA matches it firmly. The size of a clone is reported for some rows only, either as once, few or many, or as a class for expanded clones.

clone size	V gene	J gene	D gene	CDR3 protein	CDR3 DNA
many	TRBV27	TRBJ1-1	-	CASSSGWGLNTEAFF	TGTGCCAGCAGCTCCGGCTGGGGATTGAACACTGAAGCTTTCTTT
-	TRBV10-2	TRBJ2-7	-	CASSDQTGRGNEQYF	TGCGCCAGCAGTGACCAGACAGGGCGGGGGAACGAGCAGTACTTC
many	TRBV20-1	TRBJ1-1	TRBD1	CSARDPGGRTEAFF	TGCAGTGCTAGAGATCCAGGGGGTAGGACTGAAGCTTTCTTT
few	TRBV10-3	TRBJ1-5	TRBD1	CAISESRDRGENQPQHF	TGTGCCATCAGTGAGTCCAGGGACAGGGGAGAAAACCAGCCCCAGCATTTT
-	TRBV10-3	TRBJ1-1	-	CAISESTENTEAFF	TGTGCCATCAGTGAGTCGACAGAGAACACTGAAGCTTTCTTT
few	TRBV16	TRBJ1-1	-	CASSQSTGRMAFF	TGTGCCAGCAGCCAATCTACCGGACGTATGGCTTTCTTT
many	TRBV9	TRBJ2-5	TRBD2	CASSDPREGQYF	TGTGCCAGCAGCGACCCGAGGGAGGGCCAGTACTTC
-	TRBV30	TRBJ1-1	-	CAWSVDTNTEAFF	TGTGCCTGGAGTGTTGACACAAACACTGAAGCTTTCTTT
many	TRBV20-1	TRBJ1-1	-	CSARVGYYSGTEAFF	TGCAGTGCTAGGGTTGGGTATTATTCGGGCACTGAAGCTTTCTTT
-	TRBV4-1	TRBJ2-1	TRBD2	CASSQGLAGVGYEQFF	TGCGCCAGCAGCCAAGGGCTAGCGGGAGTTGGGTATGAGCAGTTCTTC
many	TRBV7-9	TRBJ2-7	-	CASSTRKAGQYEQYF	TGTGCCAGCAGCACCCGTAAAGCGGGACAATACGAGCAGTACTTC
many	TRBV9	TRBJ2-7	-	CASSRVGGGNEQYF	TGTGCCAGCAGCAGAGTAGGTGGGGGGAACGAGCAGTACTTC
many	TRBV7-9	TRBJ2-7	-	CASSYTYEQYF	TGTGCCAGCAGTTACACCTACGAGCAGTACTTC
few	TRBV4-3	TRBJ2-2	TRBD2	CASSTGLAVANTGELFF	TGCGCCAGCAGCACGGGACTAGCGGTGGCGAACACCGGGGAGCTGTTTTTT
-	TRBV29-1	TRBJ2-5	-	CSVHDRIQETQYF	TGCAGCGTCCATGACAGGATCCAAGAGACCCAGTACTTC
many	TRBV4-2	TRBJ1-4	TRBD1	CASSQENRGEKLFF	TGTGCCAGCAGCCAAGAAAACAGGGGCGAAAAACTGTTTTTT
many	TRBV6-1	TRBJ1-2	-	CASSEVRGDGYTF	TGTGCCAGCAGTGAGGTCAGGGGCGATGGCTACACCTTC
few	TRBV28	TRBJ2-5	-	CASSFPGAQYF	TGTGCCAGCAGTTTCCCCGGGGCCCAGTACTTC
many	TRBV15	TRBJ1-2	-	CATSRDKAGYGYTF	TGTGCCACCAGCAGAGATAAGGCAGGCTATGGCTACACCTTC
-	TRBV27	TRBJ2-7	-	CASSFGPLYEQYF	TGTGCCAGCAGTTTTGGACCCCTCTACGAGCAGTACTTC
many	TRBV4-3	TRBJ2-7	-	CASSQGGITYEQYF	TGCGCCAGCAGCCAAGGCGGGATTACCTACGAGCAGTACTTC
-	TRBV5-6	TRBJ1-4	-	CASSLGGGAKVEKLFF	TGTGCCAGCAGCTTGGGAGGCGGGGCCAAGGTGGAAAAACTGTTTTTT
many	TRBV7-9	TRBJ2-7	-	CASSTLRGEEQYF	TGTGCCAGCAGCACCCTACGAGGGGAAGAGCAGTACTTC
-	TRBV3-1	TRBJ2-7	TRBD2	CASSSGSGRVSYEQYF	TGTGCCAGCAGCTCTGGCAGCGGGAGGGTCTCCTACGAGCAGTACTTC
-	TRBV7-9	TRBJ1-2	-	CASSLGTLQPYGYTF	TGTGCCAGCAGCTTGGGGACCCTTCAACCCTATGGCTACACCTTC
many	TRBV19	TRBJ1-1	-	CASVHLNTEAFF	TGTGCCAGCGTGCACTTGAACACTGAAGCTTTCTTT
many	TRBV11-1	TRBJ1-4	TRBD1	CASSSTRIQDRDGQKLFF	TGTGCCAGCAGCTCGACCCGGATTCAAGACAGGGACGGGCAAAAACTGTTTTTT
few	TRBV6-5	TRBJ1-5	-	CATGQNYQPQHF	TGTGCCACGGGGCAGAATTATCAGCCCCAGCATTTT
many	TRBV6-2/TRBV6-3	TRBJ2-5	-	CASSYWNQETQYF	TGTGCCAGCAGTTATTGGAATCAAGAGACCCAGTACTTC
many	TRBV13	TRBJ2-7	-	CASSLEGGGYEQYF	TGTGCCAGCAGCTTAGAGGGGGGAGGCTACGAGCAGTACTTC
many	TRBV5-6	TRBJ2-3	-	CASSLAVPSPDTQYF	TGTGCCAGCAGCTTGGCCGTACCGTCTCCGGATACGCAGTATTTT
many	TRBV15	TRBJ2-5	-	CATSSHIRETQYF	TGTGCCACCAGCAGCCATATCCGGGAGACCCAGTACTTC
many	TRBV4-3	TRBJ1-5	-	CASSQDGGSNQPQHF	TGCGCCAGCAGCCAGGACGGGGGTAGCAATCAGCCCCAGCATTTT
many	TRBV9	TRBJ2-1	TRBD1	CASSVSGTVYNEQFF	TGTGCCAGCAGCGTTTCCGGGACAGTTTACAATGAGCAGTTCTTC
-	TRBV12-2	TRBJ2-1	-	CASRLGGALVLGSSYNEQFF	TGTGCAAGTCGCTTAGGGGGGGCCTTAGTGCTCGGTAGCTCCTACAATGAGCAGTTCTTC
many	TRBV6-1	TRBJ2-1	-	CASSDRGLYNEQFF	TGTGCCAGCAGTGACAGGGGCCTCTACAATGAGCAGTTCTTC
many	TRBV6-4	TRBJ2-5	-	CASSRSETETQYF	TGTGCCAGCAGTCGGAGCGAGACAGAGACCCAGTACTTC
-	TRBV11-1	TRBJ2-1	TRBD2	CASSQVLAGDREQFF	TGCGCCAGCAGCCAAGTGCTAGCGGGAGATCGAGAGCAGTTCTTC
many	TRBV12-3/TRBV12-4	TRBJ2-5	TRBD2	CATSPLAGGETQYF	TGTGCCACCTCCCCACTAGCGGGAGGAGAGACCCAGTACTTC
many	TRBV5-6	TRBJ1-2	-	CASSVDGTDYYGYTF	TGTGCCAGCAGCGTCGACGGGACGGACTACTATGGCTACACCTTC
many	TRBV4-3	TRBJ1-1	TRBD1	CASSQEPGGNTEAFF	TGCGCCAGCAGCCAAGAACCAGGGGGCAACACTGAAGCTTTCTTT
many	TRBV7-9	TRBJ1-1	-	CASSLGRGSTEAFF	TGTGCCAGCAGCTTAGGTAGAGGGAGCACTGAAGCTTTCTTT
many	TRBV6-1	TRBJ2-6	TRBD2	CASRLDGEGSGANVLTF	TGTGCCAGCAGGCTCGACGGGGAGGGCTCTGGGGCCAACGTCCTGACTTTC
many	TRBV5-1	TRBJ1-2	-	CASSLDGPQYRDGYTF	TGCGCCAGCAGTTTGGACGGACCCCAATACAGAGATGGCTACACCTTC
many	TRBV10-3	TRBJ1-2	-	CAISETRDYGYTF	TGTGCCATCAGTGAGACCCGGGACTATGGCTACACCTTC
few	TRBV29-1	TRBJ1-1	-	CSVSGMGQDPFF	TGCAGCGTTTCGGGTATGGGGCAGGACCCGTTCTTT
-	TRBV18	TRBJ2-5	TRBD1	CASSPPDRMGKETQYF	TGTGCCAGCTCACCCCCGGACAGGATGGGAAAAGAGACCCAGTACTTC
many	TRBV20-1	TRBJ2-1	TRBD2	CSARGLAGTLVNEQFF	TGCAGTGCTAGGGGACTAGCGGGGACCCTGGTGAATGAGCAGTTCTTC
many	TRBV18	TRBJ1-1	-	CASSPSVGGASTEAFF	TGTGCCAGCTCACCAAGCGTCGGGGGGGCGAGTACTGAAGCTTTCTTT
many	TRBV25-1	TRBJ2-2	TRBD2	CASSLPRGAGAGELFF	TGTGCCAGCAGTCTACCCCGAGGAGCGGGAGCCGGGGAGCTGTTTTTT
few	TRBV5-6	TRBJ2-7	TRBD2	CASSGGASGAFYEQYF	TGTGCCAGCAGCGGGGGGGCTAGCGGGGCCTTCTACGAGCAGTACTTC
many	TRBV27	TRBJ2-7	TRBD2	CASSPGLATYEQYF	TGTGCCAGCAGTCCGGGACTAGCGACCTACGAGCAGTACTTC
-	TRBV20-1	TRBJ2-2	TRBD2	CSARISGSYTGELFF	TGCAGTGCTAGAATTAGCGGGAGTTACACCGGGGAGCTGTTTTTT
-	TRBV11-2	TRBJ2-7	-	CASSWFGIYEQYF	TGTGCCAGCAGTTGGTTCGGGATCTACGAGCAGTACTTC
many	TRBV12-3/TRBV12-4	TRBJ2-1	TRBD2	CASGWTSGSKSYNEQFF	TGTGCCAGCGGTTGGACTAGCGGGTCAAAGTCCTACAATGAGCAGTTCTTC
many	TRBV10-3	TRBJ2-4	TRBD1	CAISEFGTGSQNIQYF	TGTGCCATCAGTGAGTTTGGGACAGGGTCCCAAAACATTCAGTACTTC
many	TRBV4-1	TRBJ2-1	-	CASSQEGYRTQNNEQFF	TGCGCCAGCAGCCAAGAAGGCTACAGGACTCAAAACAATGAGCAGTTCTTC
many	TRBV27	TRBJ1-1	-	CASSFTANTEAFF	TGTGCCAGCAGTTTTACAGCGAACACTGAAGCTTTCTTT